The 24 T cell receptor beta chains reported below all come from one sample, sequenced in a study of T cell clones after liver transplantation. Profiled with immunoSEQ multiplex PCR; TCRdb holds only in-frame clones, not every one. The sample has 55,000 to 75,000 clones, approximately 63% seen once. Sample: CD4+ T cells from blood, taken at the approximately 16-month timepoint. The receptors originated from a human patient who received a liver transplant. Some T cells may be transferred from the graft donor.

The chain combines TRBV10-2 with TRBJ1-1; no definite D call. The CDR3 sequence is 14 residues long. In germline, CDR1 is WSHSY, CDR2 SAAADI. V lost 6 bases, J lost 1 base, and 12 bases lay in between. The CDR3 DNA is TGCGCCAGCAGCCTGGACGGAAAGAACACTGAAGCTTTCTTT. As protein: CASSLDGKNTEAFF.

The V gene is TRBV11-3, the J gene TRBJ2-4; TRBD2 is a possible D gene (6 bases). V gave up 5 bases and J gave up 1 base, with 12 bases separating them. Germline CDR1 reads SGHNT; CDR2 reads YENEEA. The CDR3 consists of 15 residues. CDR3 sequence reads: CASSPGGSAKNIQYF. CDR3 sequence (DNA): TGTGCCAGCAGCCCAGGAGGGTCGGCCAAAAACATTCAGTACTTC.

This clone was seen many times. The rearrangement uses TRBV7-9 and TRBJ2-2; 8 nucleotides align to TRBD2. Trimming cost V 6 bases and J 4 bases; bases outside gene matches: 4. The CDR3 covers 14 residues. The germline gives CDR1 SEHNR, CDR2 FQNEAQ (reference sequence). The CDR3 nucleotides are TGTGCCAGCAGACCGAGCGGGGGCACCGGGGAGCTGTTTTTT. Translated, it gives CASRPSGGTGELFF.

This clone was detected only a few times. CDR3 sequence: CASSDERIYNEQFF. The CDR3 DNA follows: TGTGCCAGCAGTGACGAGCGGATCTACAATGAGCAGTTCTTC. V gene TRBV2 combines with J gene TRBJ2-1; a weak D match, TRBD2 (5 bases). Germline-derived CDR1 and CDR2 are SNHLY and FYNNEI. The CDR3 is 14 amino acids. V lost 3 bases and J lost 3, with 9 bases in between.

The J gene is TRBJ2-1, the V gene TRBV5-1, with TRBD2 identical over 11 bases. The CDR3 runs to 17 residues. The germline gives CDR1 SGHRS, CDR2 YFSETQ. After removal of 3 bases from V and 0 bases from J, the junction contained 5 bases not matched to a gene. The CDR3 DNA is TGCGCCAGCAGCTCGCCTACTAGCGGGGGCTCCTACAATGAGCAGTTCTTC. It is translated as CASSSPTSGGSYNEQFF.

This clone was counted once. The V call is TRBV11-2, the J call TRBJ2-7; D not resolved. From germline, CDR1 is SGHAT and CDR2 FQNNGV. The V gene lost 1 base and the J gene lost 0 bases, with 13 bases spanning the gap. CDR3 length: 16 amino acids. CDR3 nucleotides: TGTGCCAGCAGCTTAGTGGGTAGTTTTTCCTCCTACGAGCAGTACGTC. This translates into CASSLVGSFSSYEQYV.

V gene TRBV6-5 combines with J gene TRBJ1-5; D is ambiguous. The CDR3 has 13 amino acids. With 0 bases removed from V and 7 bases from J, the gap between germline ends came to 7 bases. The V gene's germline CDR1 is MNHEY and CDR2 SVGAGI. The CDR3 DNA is TGTGCCAGCAGTTACTCAATAGGGCAGCCCCAGCATTTT. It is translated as CASSYSIGQPQHF.

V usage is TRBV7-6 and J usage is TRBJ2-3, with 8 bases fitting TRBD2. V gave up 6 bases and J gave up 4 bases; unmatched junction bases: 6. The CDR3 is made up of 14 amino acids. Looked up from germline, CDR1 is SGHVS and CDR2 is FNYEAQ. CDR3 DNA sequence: TGTGCCAGCAGGGCGGCGGGAGGAGCAGATACGCAGTATTTT. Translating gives CASRAAGGADTQYF.

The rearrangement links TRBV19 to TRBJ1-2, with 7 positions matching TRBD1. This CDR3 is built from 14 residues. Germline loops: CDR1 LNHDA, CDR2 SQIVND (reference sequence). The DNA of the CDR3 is TGTGCTACTAAAACGGGGACAGAGAACTATGGCTACACCTTC. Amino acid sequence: CATKTGTENYGYTF.

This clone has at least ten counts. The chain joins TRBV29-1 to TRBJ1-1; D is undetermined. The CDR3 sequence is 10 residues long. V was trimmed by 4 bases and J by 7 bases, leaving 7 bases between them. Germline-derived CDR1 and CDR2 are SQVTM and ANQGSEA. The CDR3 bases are TGCAGCGTTGTATGGGTTGAAGCTTTCTTT. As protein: CSVVWVEAFF.

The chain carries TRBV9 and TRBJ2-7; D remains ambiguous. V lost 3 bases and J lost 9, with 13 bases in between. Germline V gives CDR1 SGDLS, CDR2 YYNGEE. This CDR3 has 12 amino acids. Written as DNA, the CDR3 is TGTGCCAGCAGCGGGCCTAACGGGTGGCAGTACGTC. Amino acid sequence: CASSGPNGWQYV.

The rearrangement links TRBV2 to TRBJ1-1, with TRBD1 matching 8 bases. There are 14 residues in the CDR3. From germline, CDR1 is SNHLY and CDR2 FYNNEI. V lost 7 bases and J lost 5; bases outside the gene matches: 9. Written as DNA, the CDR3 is TGTGCCAGCACCCGGCAGGGGGCTCAAACTGAAGCTTTCTTT. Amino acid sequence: CASTRQGAQTEAFF.

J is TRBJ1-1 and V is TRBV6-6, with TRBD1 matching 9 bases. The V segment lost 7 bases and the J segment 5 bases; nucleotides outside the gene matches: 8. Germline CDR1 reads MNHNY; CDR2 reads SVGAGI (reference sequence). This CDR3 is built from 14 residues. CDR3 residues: CASTMGQGNTEAFF. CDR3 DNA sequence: TGTGCCAGCACCATGGGACAGGGAAATACTGAAGCTTTCTTT.

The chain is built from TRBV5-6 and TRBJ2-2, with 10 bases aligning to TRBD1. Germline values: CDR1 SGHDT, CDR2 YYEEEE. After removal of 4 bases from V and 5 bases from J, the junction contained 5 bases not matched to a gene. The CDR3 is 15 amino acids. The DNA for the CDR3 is TGTGCCAGCAGCACCGGGACAGGGGTAACCGGGGAGCTGTTTTTT. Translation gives CASSTGTGVTGELFF.

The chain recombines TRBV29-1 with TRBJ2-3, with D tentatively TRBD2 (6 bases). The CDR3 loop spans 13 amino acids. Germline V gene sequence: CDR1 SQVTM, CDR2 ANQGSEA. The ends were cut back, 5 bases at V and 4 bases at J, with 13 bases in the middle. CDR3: CSVLRTTADTQYF. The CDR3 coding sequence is TGCAGCGTTCTTAGGACTACGGCAGATACGCAGTATTTT.

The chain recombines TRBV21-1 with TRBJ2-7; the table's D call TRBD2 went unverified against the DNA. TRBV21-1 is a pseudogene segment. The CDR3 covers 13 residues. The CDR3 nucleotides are TGTGCCAGCAGCAAAAGGAGGGCGGGCGAGCAGTACGTC. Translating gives CASSKRRAGEQYV.

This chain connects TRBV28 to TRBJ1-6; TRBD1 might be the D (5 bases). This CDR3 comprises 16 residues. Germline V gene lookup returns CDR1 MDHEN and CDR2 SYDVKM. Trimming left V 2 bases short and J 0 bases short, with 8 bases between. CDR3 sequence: CASSLRGGSYNSPLHF. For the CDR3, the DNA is TGTGCCAGCAGTTTACGTGGGGGCTCCTATAATTCACCCCTCCACTTT.

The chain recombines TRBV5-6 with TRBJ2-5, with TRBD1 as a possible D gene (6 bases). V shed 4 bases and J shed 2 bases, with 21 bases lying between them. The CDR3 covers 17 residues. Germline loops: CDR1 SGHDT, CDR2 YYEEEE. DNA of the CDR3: TGTGCCAGCAGCCTCAACTGGGGGCAGGGAATACAAGAGACCCAGTACTTC. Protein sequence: CASSLNWGQGIQETQYF.

The CDR3 DNA reads as TGCGCCAGCAGCTTCTCCGGGACAGGCCTACAAGAGACCCAGTACTTC. Translated: CASSFSGTGLQETQYF. The chain uses TRBV4-1 and TRBJ2-5; 8 bases match TRBD1. The V and J ends lost 5 bases and 2 bases, in that order; junction bases with no gene match: 10. CDR3 length: 16 amino acids. CDR1 and CDR2 (germline): MGHRA, YSYEKL.

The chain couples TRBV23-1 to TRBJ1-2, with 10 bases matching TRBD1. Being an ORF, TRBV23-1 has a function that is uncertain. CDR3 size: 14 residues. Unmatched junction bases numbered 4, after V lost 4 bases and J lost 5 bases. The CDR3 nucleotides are TGCGCCAGCAGTCTACGGACAGGGGGTTATGGCTACACCTTC. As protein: CASSLRTGGYGYTF.

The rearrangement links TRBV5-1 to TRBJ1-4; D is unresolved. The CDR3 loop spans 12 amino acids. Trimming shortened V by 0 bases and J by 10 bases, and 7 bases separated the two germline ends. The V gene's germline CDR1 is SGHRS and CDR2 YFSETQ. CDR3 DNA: TGCGCCAGCAGCTTGGACACTGGAAAACTGTTTTTT. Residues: CASSLDTGKLFF.

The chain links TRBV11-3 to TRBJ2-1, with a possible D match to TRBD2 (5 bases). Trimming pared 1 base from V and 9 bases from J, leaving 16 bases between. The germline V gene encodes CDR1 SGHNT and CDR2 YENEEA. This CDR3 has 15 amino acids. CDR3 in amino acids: CASSLGGSGRREQFF. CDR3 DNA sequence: TGTGCCAGCAGCTTAGGAGGGTCTGGCAGGCGTGAGCAGTTCTTC.

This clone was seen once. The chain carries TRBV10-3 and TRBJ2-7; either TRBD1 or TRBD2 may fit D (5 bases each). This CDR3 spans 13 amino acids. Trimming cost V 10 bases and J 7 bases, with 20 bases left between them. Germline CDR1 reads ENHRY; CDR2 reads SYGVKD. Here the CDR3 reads CATSRDPVEEQYF. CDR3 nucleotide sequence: TGTGCCACCTCCCGGGACCCGGTCGAGGAGCAGTACTTC.

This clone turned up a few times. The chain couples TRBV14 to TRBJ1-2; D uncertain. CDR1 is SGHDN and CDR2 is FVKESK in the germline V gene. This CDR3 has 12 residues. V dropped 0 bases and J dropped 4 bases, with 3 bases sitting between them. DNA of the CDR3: TGTGCCAGCAGCCAAGATCGCTATGGCTACACCTTC. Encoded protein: CASSQDRYGYTF. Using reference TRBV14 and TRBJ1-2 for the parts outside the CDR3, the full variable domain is EAGVTQFPSHSVIEKGQTVTLRCDPISGHDNLYWYRRVMGKEIKFLLHFVKESKQDESGMPNNRFLAERTGGTYSTLKVQPAELEDSGVYFCASSQDRYGYTFGSGTRLTVV.